The source of this T cell receptor (beta chain) is a study of T cell responses to AZD1222 COVID-19 vaccine. Findings and caveats of the study: Spike regions recognized by vaccine-associated CD4 TCRs spanned the protein, led by 160-218 and 743-854. Baseline serostatus was positive in only a handful of AZD1222 recipients. Epitopes outside B.1.351 and B.1.1.7 mutated regions reportedly drew nearly half of spike TCRs. Most donors were white British, females outnumbered males, and clonal diversity was possibly underestimated.

The CDR3 loop spans 15 amino acids. V shed 4 bases and J shed 0 bases, with 8 bases lying between them. Germline loops: CDR1 SGHKS, CDR2 YYEKEE (reference sequence). Repertoires were generated with immunoSEQ multiplex PCR, while TCRdb's copy carries only in-frame clones and drops some. There are over 150,000 clones in the sample; roughly 85% occur only once, and around 1.1% lies in the top ten. About this clone: Its target is not known.

The J gene is TRBJ2-6, the V gene TRBV5-5; no firm D call. Here the sequenced sample was peripheral blood, taken 28 days after the second AZD1222 dose. This receptor was taken from an adult who received the AZD1222 COVID-19 vaccine. The CDR3: CASSMWGSGANVLTF. CDR3 nucleotides: TGTGCCAGCAGCATGTGGGGCTCTGGGGCCAACGTCCTGACTTTC.